Following are 31 T cell receptor beta chains from one sample sequenced in a study of shared clonotypes between healthy human individuals. Assay: immunoSEQ multiplex PCR; the TCRdb copy retains only in-frame clones and omits some. Of a few million clones in the sample, 90% to 95% were seen once. As defined, naive CD8 cells were CD45RO-negative and positively selected for CCR7, with terminally differentiated effector memory CD45RA+ cells excluded. The sequenced sample was naive CD8+ T cells from PBMCs. The receptors stem from a young man in good health. Some clones in this sample may be carry-over from other donors' samples.

The genes are TRBV27 and TRBJ2-1, with 9 bases identical to TRBD1. J lost 7 bases, V lost 5 bases, and 6 bases had no gene match. Per the germline V gene, CDR1 is MNHEY and CDR2 is SMNVEV (reference sequence). This CDR3 region has 14 residues. The chain's CDR3 is CASSITGGRNEQFF. The CDR3 bases are TGTGCCAGCAGTATAACAGGGGGCCGTAATGAGCAGTTCTTC.

The chain links TRBV2 to TRBJ2-2; D is perhaps TRBD1 (6 bases). Trimming shortened V by 5 bases and J by 4 bases, and 14 bases separated the two germline ends. The CDR3 totals 15 residues. In germline, CDR1 is SNHLY, CDR2 FYNNEI. The CDR3, as DNA: TGTGCCAGCAGTTCGGGACACATGGGCACCGGGGAGCTGTTTTTT. As protein: CASSSGHMGTGELFF.

Concerning this clone itself: This specimen includes other DNA sequences encoding the same CDR3. This chain connects TRBV27 to TRBJ2-2; no firm D call. V dropped 6 bases and J dropped 3 bases, with 5 bases sitting between them. Germline CDR1 is MNHEY and CDR2 is SMNVEV (reference sequence). The CDR3 loop spans 12 amino acids. Here the CDR3 DNA reads TGTGCCAGCAGCGAGTACACCGGGGAGCTGTTTTTT. Translated: CASSEYTGELFF.

The rearrangement links TRBV4-3 to TRBJ2-7, with D perhaps given as TRBD1 or TRBD2 (5 bases each). The V end lost 0 bases, the J end lost 3 bases, and 15 bases lay between the germline ends. The CDR3 is 16 amino acids. Germline loops: CDR1 LGHNA, CDR2 YSLEER. DNA for the CDR3: TGCGCCAGCAGCCAAGACCCTAGGGGACCGTTCTACGAGCAGTACTTC. This sequence encodes CASSQDPRGPFYEQYF.

The chain combines TRBV4-1 with TRBJ1-4, with TRBD1 matching 7 bases. The CDR3 contains 15 residues. V shed 6 bases, J shed 8 bases, and the junction held 12 bases outside the gene matches. Per the germline V gene, CDR1 is MGHRA and CDR2 is YSYEKL. The CDR3 nucleotides read TGCGCCAGCAGTCACCCAGGAGGGGGCCAGGAAAAACTGTTTTTT. Encoded protein: CASSHPGGGQEKLFF.

V gene TRBV9 combines with J gene TRBJ2-4; TRBD2 matches at 14 bases. After removal of 3 bases from V and 1 base from J, the junction contained 9 bases not matched to a gene. CDR1 SGDLS and CDR2 YYNGEE come from the germline V gene. The CDR3 sequence is 19 residues long. CDR3 in amino acids: CASSALGLAGVGAKNIQYF. DNA of the CDR3: TGTGCCAGCAGCGCCTTGGGACTAGCGGGAGTAGGCGCCAAAAACATTCAGTACTTC.

This chain joins TRBV10-2 and TRBJ2-7; D remains ambiguous. This CDR3 is 16 amino acids long. Germline V CDR1 and CDR2: WSHSY, SAAADI. V lost 3 bases and J 6 bases, leaving 21 bases between the germline ends. The CDR3 region is CASSEDSTSSWTEQYF. CDR3 nucleotide sequence: TGCGCCAGCAGTGAAGATTCGACAAGTTCGTGGACCGAGCAGTACTTC.

A word on this clone: Other DNA sequences within the sample encode an identical CDR3. V gene TRBV7-3 combines with J gene TRBJ2-2; D call uncertain. Germline CDR1 SGHTA, CDR2 FQGTGA. The CDR3 has 14 residues. V gave up 2 bases and J gave up 2 bases, with 6 bases separating them. The CDR3 loop is CASSLAGNTGELFF. CDR3 coding DNA: TGTGCCAGCAGCTTAGCAGGAAACACCGGGGAGCTGTTTTTT.

V usage is TRBV4-3 and J usage is TRBJ1-3; a possible D gene is TRBD1 (5 bases). The CDR3 contains 18 residues. Germline V lookup: CDR1 LGHNA, CDR2 YSLEER. V lost 0 bases and J 7 bases, leaving 22 bases between the germline ends. The chain's CDR3 is CASSQDIVTGGPRNTIYF. The CDR3 DNA sequence: TGCGCCAGCAGCCAAGATATTGTGACCGGGGGACCCAGGAACACCATATATTTT.

The chain uses TRBV4-3 and TRBJ1-5, with 10 bases fitting TRBD1. The CDR3 loop spans 15 amino acids. V trimming: 6 bases; J trimming: 4 bases; junction bases outside the gene matches: 6. The germline V gene has CDR1 LGHNA and CDR2 YSLEER. CDR3 coding DNA: TGCGCCAGCAGTTACGGGACAGGGGCTAATCAGCCCCAGCATTTT. Translation: CASSYGTGANQPQHF.

V gene TRBV5-1 combines with J gene TRBJ2-1; D is unresolved. This CDR3 is 16 amino acids long. Germline V gene data show CDR1 as SGHRS and CDR2 as YFSETQ. V was cut by 6 bases and J by 0 bases, with 16 bases left in between. The CDR3 sequence is CASKAVPDRSYNEQFF. The CDR3 DNA follows: TGCGCCAGCAAAGCCGTCCCGGACCGCTCCTACAATGAGCAGTTCTTC.

V and J are TRBV9 and TRBJ2-7, with a possible D match to TRBD2 (6 bases). The CDR3 has 13 amino acids. Trimming pared 4 bases from V and 6 bases from J, leaving 14 bases between. Germline V lookup: CDR1 SGDLS, CDR2 YYNGEE. CDR3 loop: CASSSPGTSEQYF. CDR3 coding DNA: TGTGCCAGCAGCTCCCCCGGGACTTCCGAGCAGTACTTC.

The chain employs TRBV7-9 and TRBJ2-7; D is possibly TRBD1 (6 bases). The CDR3 is made up of 14 amino acids. V shed 5 bases and J shed 6 bases, with 17 bases lying between them. From germline, CDR1 is SEHNR and CDR2 FQNEAQ (reference sequence). CDR3 DNA sequence: TGTGCCAGCAGCAACCAAATAGGGGGACGCGAGCAGTACTTC. Protein product: CASSNQIGGREQYF.

The chain uses TRBV5-1 and TRBJ2-3; 10 bases are a match to TRBD1. The CDR3 totals 15 residues. The V and J ends lost 3 bases and 6 bases, in that order; junction bases with no gene match: 7. CDR1 SGHRS and CDR2 YFSETQ come from the germline V gene. CDR3 sequence reads: CASSSGQGVADTQYF. The CDR3 DNA reads as TGCGCCAGCAGCTCCGGACAGGGGGTAGCGGATACGCAGTATTTT.

This clone has just one count. The V gene is TRBV5-6, the J gene TRBJ1-2; 10 bases are a match to TRBD1. CDR3 size: 16 residues. Per germline, CDR1 SGHDT and CDR2 YYEEEE. With 4 bases clipped from V and 2 bases from J, the junction kept 8 bases outside the gene matches. CDR3 sequence (DNA): TGTGCCAGCAGCCCAAGTCCGGGACAGGGGAACTATGGCTACACCTTC. Amino acid sequence: CASSPSPGQGNYGYTF.

The chain couples TRBV9 to TRBJ1-2; tentatively, D is TRBD1 (5 bases). V gave up 7 bases and J gave up 0 bases, with 19 bases separating them. This CDR3 is built from 16 residues. From germline, CDR1 is SGDLS and CDR2 YYNGEE. CDR3 loop: CASALQLGGTNYGYTF. The CDR3 DNA reads TGTGCCAGCGCTCTACAACTGGGGGGGACTAACTATGGCTACACCTTC.

J is TRBJ1-2 and V is TRBV29-1; D might be TRBD1 (6 bases). Deletions cut 7 bases from V and 1 base from J, with 10 bases between. The CDR3 sequence is 12 residues long. Germline loops: CDR1 SQVTM, CDR2 ANQGSEA. The CDR3: CSAADSNYGYTF. DNA for the CDR3: TGCAGCGCCGCGGACAGTAACTATGGCTACACCTTC.

The chain couples TRBV27 to TRBJ1-5, with a weak D call TRBD1 (5 bases). V dropped 7 bases and J dropped 6 bases, with 16 bases sitting between them. The CDR3 contains 14 residues. Germline CDR1 MNHEY, CDR2 SMNVEV (reference sequence). The CDR3 is CASMLGAGTQPQHF. The CDR3 nucleotides are TGTGCCAGCATGCTCGGGGCAGGTACTCAGCCCCAGCATTTT.

The CDR3 protein is CASSLKWRGFTGELFF. The CDR3 DNA reads as TGTGCCAGCAGCTTAAAGTGGAGGGGGTTCACCGGGGAGCTGTTTTTT. The chain recombines TRBV11-2 with TRBJ2-2; tentatively, D is TRBD1 or TRBD2 (6 bases each). Per germline, CDR1 SGHAT and CDR2 FQNNGV. The CDR3 consists of 16 residues. Trimming removed 2 bases from V and 4 bases from J, with 14 bases in between.

The table lists this clone with a few counts. The V call is TRBV5-4, the J call TRBJ1-1; no clear D gene. The length of the CDR3 is 12 residues. The germline V gene has CDR1 SGHNT and CDR2 YYREEE (reference sequence). Between the trimmed V and J ends, which lost 2 bases and 7 bases, there was a span of 9 bases. The CDR3 DNA reads TGTGCCAGCAGCTTCAACAAGAATGAAGCTTTCTTT. It is translated as CASSFNKNEAFF.

About this clone itself: The junction and the germline gene differ at one end; a read error may be behind it. V gene TRBV13 combines with J gene TRBJ1-4; D might be TRBD1 (5 bases). Germline CDR1 reads PRHDT; CDR2 reads FYEKMQ (reference sequence). CDR3 length: 14 residues. CDR3 sequence (DNA): TGTGCCAGCAGCATAGGAGGGACTGGAGGGAAACTGTTTTTT. The encoded protein is CASSIGGTGGKLFF.

The chain is built from TRBV19 and TRBJ1-3; D not resolved. CDR3 size: 15 residues. CDR1 and CDR2 (germline): LNHDA, SQIVND (reference sequence). With 3 bases removed from V and 1 base from J, the gap between germline ends came to 10 bases. CDR3 sequence (DNA): TGTGCCAGTAGTATGTCCACCGTATCTGGAAACACCATATATTTT. As protein: CASSMSTVSGNTIYF.

This clone was seen a handful of times. Other DNA sequences of this sample code for an identical CDR3. The chain employs TRBV30 and TRBJ1-1; D call uncertain. Germline CDR1 is GTSNPN and CDR2 is SVGIG (reference sequence). V was clipped by 3 bases and J by 5 bases, with 7 bases between them. This CDR3 has 11 amino acids. The CDR3 is CAWSRGTEAFF. In DNA form, the CDR3 reads TGTGCCTGGAGCCGAGGAACTGAAGCTTTCTTT.

The chain has TRBV7-9 and TRBJ2-7; TRBD2 agrees at 11 bases. V was clipped by 5 bases and J by 6 bases; unmatched bases: 12. Germline V lookup: CDR1 SEHNR, CDR2 FQNEAQ (reference sequence). The CDR3 covers 16 residues. CDR3 sequence: CASSPKPLAGGGEQYF. The CDR3 DNA reads as TGTGCCAGCAGCCCCAAACCCCTAGCGGGAGGAGGCGAGCAGTACTTC.

The rearrangement links TRBV11-1 to TRBJ1-3; no definite D call. The germline V gene has CDR1 SGHAT and CDR2 FQDESV (reference sequence). This CDR3 has 16 residues. V lost 5 bases and J lost 0, with 14 bases in between. The CDR3 DNA reads TGTGCCAGCAGCGCCCGATCGATCAGCTCTGGAAACACCATATATTTT. Amino acid sequence: CASSARSISSGNTIYF.

There are a few counts of this clone. The chain has TRBV19 and TRBJ2-1; possible D gene TRBD1, 6 bases. V lost 1 base to trimming and J lost 0 bases, with 7 bases between them. Per the germline V gene, CDR1 is LNHDA and CDR2 is SQIVND (reference sequence). The CDR3 is 15 residues long. This CDR3 reads CASSIADSSYNEQFF. The CDR3 DNA reads as TGTGCCAGTAGTATAGCGGACAGCTCCTACAATGAGCAGTTCTTC.

V usage is TRBV5-6 and J usage is TRBJ1-2; D gene uncertain. Trimming took off 1 base at V and 3 bases at J, with 7 bases between the two ends. Germline V gene data show CDR1 as SGHDT and CDR2 as YYEEEE. The CDR3 runs 13 residues. DNA of the CDR3: TGTGCCAGCAGCTTGATTCAGGACTATGGCTACACCTTC. This gives the protein CASSLIQDYGYTF.

The gene calls are TRBV19 and TRBJ1-5; 9 positions match TRBD1. CDR1 is LNHDA, CDR2 SQIVND, per germline (reference sequence). This CDR3 comprises 14 residues. The junction had 7 bases not matched to a gene; V was cut back by 6 bases and J by 7 bases. The CDR3 spells CASSRTGEAQPQHF. DNA for the CDR3: TGTGCCAGTAGCCGGACAGGGGAGGCACAGCCCCAGCATTTT.

V gene TRBV5-1 combines with J gene TRBJ2-2; TRBD2 might be the D (6 bases). CDR1 is SGHRS, CDR2 YFSETQ, per germline. V was shortened by 4 bases and J by 3 bases, with 19 bases between the two germline ends. The CDR3 has 17 amino acids. As DNA, the CDR3 is TGCGCCAGCAGCGGAGAAGCGGAGGGCCGCTACACCGGGGAGCTGTTTTTT. The encoded protein is CASSGEAEGRYTGELFF.

The rearrangement uses TRBV7-6 and TRBJ1-1; weak D call: TRBD1 (5 bases). Germline V gene sequence: CDR1 SGHVS, CDR2 FNYEAQ. The V end was cut by 5 bases, the J end by 0 bases, with 10 bases between. This CDR3 contains 14 residues. CDR3 amino acids: CASSEGTVNTEAFF. CDR3 DNA sequence: TGTGCCAGCAGCGAAGGGACCGTGAACACTGAAGCTTTCTTT. Supplemented by reference TRBV7-6 and TRBJ1-1, the full variable domain reads GAGVSQSPRYKVTKRGQDVALRCDPISGHVSLYWYRQALGQGPEFLTYFNYEAQQDKSGLPNDRFSAERPEGSISTLTIQRTEQRDSAMYRCASSEGTVNTEAFFGQGTRLTVV.

V and J are TRBV5-1 and TRBJ2-7, with a weak D call TRBD2 (7 bases). The CDR3 loop spans 14 amino acids. In germline, CDR1 is SGHRS, CDR2 YFSETQ. V lost 2 bases and J 5 bases, leaving 14 bases between the germline ends. CDR3 sequence: CASSFRGAKNEQYF. CDR3 nucleotide sequence: TGCGCCAGCAGCTTTCGGGGGGCGAAAAACGAGCAGTACTTC.